This T cell receptor (beta chain) was observed in a study of T cells in Graves' hyperthyroidism and ophthalmopathy. Study-level points and caveats: Ophthalmopathy and stable hyperthyroidism were told apart by a 13 V-J model. It was a median roughly 6.5 months before onset that the model predicted ophthalmopathy.

Lactation, pregnancy, other autoimmune disease or uncontrolled infection led to exclusion of patients. Template material for amplifying TCR beta CDR3 regions consisted of RNA transcripts. The HTBI primer set served for first-round RT-PCR of the TCR CDR3. TCRdb analysed the multiplex PCR reads with MiXCR anew, one entry per CDR3 protein. The sample gives about 690,000 distinct CDR3 sequences, 15% to 20% of which show up once; about 16% is in the top ten. This clonotype was recorded many times. Its matching antigen is unknown. Material for sequencing was blood. The TCR originated in a man aged 45-65 years with Graves' hyperthyroidism.

In DNA form, the CDR3 reads TGTGCCAGCAGTGAAACAACAGGGTTTTGGAAACTGTTTTTT. This codes for CASSETTGFWKLFF. The chain employs TRBV2 and TRBJ1-4, with D possibly TRBD1 on 6 matching bases. Germline V gene data show CDR1 as SNHLY and CDR2 as FYNNEI. The CDR3 is 14 residues long. The germline V and J ends were trimmed by 2 bases and 11 bases, with 15 bases remaining between them.